Described below is a single TCR beta chain sequence and its context. A much larger clone differs from this one at a single base, so this may be a read error. Two-round multiplex PCR, the amplification method, yielded TCR beta CDR3 from genomic DNA. Used in first-round PCR were primers specific to each TRBV and TRBJ gene. TCRdb reprocessed the multiplex PCR reads via MiXCR and lists one record per CDR3 protein. Among about 25,000 distinct CDR3 sequences listed, about 36% were seen once. This sample is drawn from a study of prognosis after radiotherapy for stage I lung cancer. Looked up from germline, CDR1 is DFQATT and CDR2 is SNEGSKA (reference sequence). This CDR3 region has 11 residues. V gave up 6 bases and J gave up 8 bases, with 13 bases separating them.

This material consisted of PBMCs, taken before or after stereotactic body radiation therapy (not recorded which). This sequence joins TRBV20-1 and TRBJ1-2, with D maybe TRBD1 (6 bases). This TCR came from a donor older than 45 with non-small cell lung cancer. The CDR3 region has the DNA TGCAGTGCCGGGGGCGGGTGCGGCTACACCTTC. Translated: CSAGGGCGYTF.